The 17 T cell receptor beta chains presented below share a single source sample, sequenced in a study of T cells in women clearing cervical HPV infection. Assay: immunoSEQ multiplex PCR; the TCRdb copy retains only in-frame clones and omits some. This sample's table has tens of thousands of clones. Sequencing was carried out using blood buffy coat. These TCRs come from a woman between 18 and 75 years old with a cervical HPV16 infection that either progressed to CIN3+ or cleared (not recorded which).

Remarks on this clone: Read coverage stops 3 residues before the CDR3 terminus; the germline J gene supplies the remainder. The chain uses TRBV2 and TRBJ2-2, with 9 positions matching TRBD2. This CDR3 comprises 16 residues. Germline CDR1 is SNHLY and CDR2 is FYNNEI. J lost 3 bases, V lost 2 bases, and 4 bases had no gene match. The sequenced CDR3 bases are TGTGCCAGCAGTGAAAATAGCGGGAGTTACACCGGGGAG. This encodes CASSENSGSYTGE. The CDR3, in full, reads CASSENSGSYTGELFF.

With regard to this clone: The read ends 3 residues shy of where the CDR3 ends; the end is completed using the germline J gene. This sequence joins TRBV23-1 and TRBJ1-2, with D possibly matching TRBD1 (6 bases). TRBV23-1 is flagged as an ORF with uncertain function. V gave up 4 bases and J gave up 2 bases, with 26 bases separating them. The CDR3 runs 19 residues. CDR3 amino acids: CASSLPPLVHRARNYGYTF. The covered CDR3 bases are TGCGCCAGCAGTCTCCCCCCTCTCGTACACAGGGCTAGGAACTATGGC.

Note on this clone: The read comes to an end 3 residues before the CDR3 does, leaving the germline J gene to fill in the end. The gene calls are TRBV6-2 or TRBV6-3 and TRBJ2-1; 10 bases are shared with TRBD2. The CDR3 is 16 residues long. Losses at the gene ends were 6 bases for V and 4 bases for J; bases not matched to a gene: 9. Germline loops: CDR1 MNHEY, CDR2 SVGEGT. The CDR3 bases that were read are TGTGCCAGCAGCGTACTTTTAGCGGGGGGATACAATGAG. Amino acids: CASSVLLAGGYNE. The full CDR3 sequence reads CASSVLLAGGYNEQFF.

To note about this clone: Read sequence stops 3 residues before the CDR3 end, and the germline J gene provides the missing end. This chain joins TRBV7-9 and TRBJ1-2, with D perhaps matching TRBD1 (5 bases). With 0 bases removed from V and 6 bases from J, the gap between germline ends came to 11 bases. The CDR3 covers 14 residues. CDR1 is SEHNR and CDR2 is FQNEAQ in the germline V gene (reference sequence). CDR3 DNA (partial): TGTGCCAGCAGCTTAGCAGGGGCCGAAAATGGC. This codes for CASSLAGAENG. The entire CDR3 reads CASSLAGAENGYTF.

Note on this clone: Read data end 3 residues before the CDR3 end; the end is taken from the germline J gene. The chain combines TRBV18 with TRBJ1-1; a weak D match, TRBD1 (6 bases). The CDR3 loop spans 12 amino acids. V was cut by 6 bases and J by 4 bases, with 9 bases left in between. The germline gives CDR1 KGHSH, CDR2 LQKENI. CDR3 bases read: TGTGCCAGCTCGGCAGGGGTCACTGAA. It encodes CASSAGVTE. The CDR3 in full is CASSAGVTEAFF.

Points on this clone: Read coverage stops 3 residues before the CDR3 terminus; the germline J gene supplies the remainder. The V and J genes are TRBV19 and TRBJ2-4; a weak D match, TRBD1 (6 bases). CDR1 is LNHDA, CDR2 SQIVND, per germline (reference sequence). The CDR3 has 15 residues. The part of the CDR3 DNA that was read is TGTGCCAGTAGTATGGGGGCAGCCAGGCACTATGGT. It encodes CASSMGAARHYG. The full CDR3 protein is CASSMGAARHYGQYF.

Concerning this clone: The read gets to within 3 residues of the CDR3 end, and the germline J gene fills in the rest. The chain uses TRBV20-1 and TRBJ1-1; 9 bases agree with TRBD1. The ends lost 2 bases at V and 3 bases at J; junction bases unmatched: 4. CDR1 and CDR2 (germline): DFQATT, SNEGSKA (reference sequence). The CDR3 loop spans 14 amino acids. Incomplete CDR3 DNA: TGCAGTGCTAGAACAGGGGGCGCAGACACTGAA. Protein product: CSARTGGADTE. The entire CDR3 sequence reads CSARTGGADTEAFF.

As concerns this clone: The CDR3 end lies 3 residues beyond the end of the read and is filled in from the germline J gene. The chain uses TRBV7-3 and TRBJ2-1, with D unclear. This CDR3 contains 13 residues. Trimming shortened V by 3 bases and J by 7 bases, and 10 bases separated the two germline ends. Germline V gene sequence: CDR1 SGHTA, CDR2 FQGTGA. The CDR3 here is CASSLGPANEQFF. CDR3 DNA, as far as it was read: TGTGCCAGCAGCTTGGGCCCAGCAAATGAG.

Notes on this clone: The DNA ends 3 residues before the CDR3 does, and the rest of the CDR3 is filled in from the germline J gene. The rearrangement links TRBV7-8 to TRBJ2-7; 9 positions match TRBD2. This CDR3 is built from 16 residues. Looked up from germline, CDR1 is SGHVS and CDR2 is FQNEAQ. After removal of 6 bases from V and 4 bases from J, the junction contained 13 bases not matched to a gene. The CDR3: CASRLSGAGGQYEQYF. The covered CDR3 bases are TGTGCCAGCAGGTTATCCGGGGCGGGGGGGCAGTACGAG.

The CDR3 here is CSAFLQRGEKLFF. The CDR3 bases that were read are TGCAGTGCTTTTCTCCAACGGGGAGAAAAA. The V call is TRBV20-1, the J call TRBJ1-4; D gene uncertain. The read ends 3 residues shy of where the CDR3 ends; the end is completed using the germline J gene. Trimming cost V 5 bases and J 8 bases, with 15 bases left between them. The CDR3 spans 13 residues. From germline, CDR1 is DFQATT and CDR2 SNEGSKA (reference sequence).

Here the CDR3 reads CASSPRELNEQFF. The CDR3 DNA, read in part, is TGTGCCAGCAGTCCGCGGGAGTTAAATGAG. This rearrangement joins TRBV2 to TRBJ2-1; 7 bases fit TRBD2. The read is 3 residues too short to cover the CDR3 end, so that end is filled in from the germline J gene. The CDR3 runs to 13 residues. The V and J ends lost 5 bases and 7 bases, in that order; junction bases with no gene match: 5. Germline V gives CDR1 SNHLY, CDR2 FYNNEI.

Details on this clone: The read ends 3 residues shy of where the CDR3 ends; the end is completed using the germline J gene. The chain recombines TRBV2 with TRBJ1-4, with D possibly TRBD1 on 6 matching bases. Germline assignment: CDR1 SNHLY and CDR2 FYNNEI. Trimming removed 1 base at V and 8 bases at J, with 14 bases between. The CDR3 runs 15 residues. CDR3 DNA, as far as it was read: TGTGCCAGCAGTGAAGATCGGGGGGCCGGCGAAAAA. Translated: CASSEDRGAGEK. The whole CDR3 region reads CASSEDRGAGEKLFF. Looking up the rest from reference TRBV2 and TRBJ1-4 gives the full variable domain: EPEVTQTPSHQVTQMGQEVILRCVPISNHLYFYWYRQILGQKVEFLVSFYNNEISEKSEIFDDQFSVERPDGSNFTLKIRSTKLEDSAMYFCASSEDRGAGEKLFFGSGTQLSVL.

Of note for this clone: The DNA ends 3 residues before the CDR3 does, and the rest of the CDR3 is filled in from the germline J gene. V and J are TRBV29-1 and TRBJ1-6; the D is unclear. Trimming removed 4 bases from V and 7 bases from J, with 11 bases in between. The CDR3 is made up of 13 amino acids. Per germline, CDR1 SQVTM and CDR2 ANQGSEA. This CDR3 is CSVGVTINSPLHF. CDR3 DNA, as far as it was read: TGCAGCGTTGGAGTCACAATAAATTCACCC. Full variable domain (missing parts from reference TRBV29-1 and TRBJ1-6): SAVISQKPSRDICQRGTSLTIQCQVDSQVTMMFWYRQQPGQSLTLIATANQGSEATYESGFVIDKFPISRPNLTFSTLTVSNMSPEDSSIYLCSVGVTINSPLHFGNGTRLTVT.

With regard to this clone: Read data end 3 residues before the CDR3 end; the end is taken from the germline J gene. This rearrangement joins TRBV7-6 to TRBJ2-1, with 7 bases aligning to TRBD2. Germline lookup yields CDR1 SGHVS and CDR2 FNYEAQ. The CDR3 is 16 residues long. After removal of 0 bases from V and 4 bases from J, the junction contained 6 bases not matched to a gene. Here the CDR3 reads CASSLAPAGAYNEQFF. CDR3 DNA, as far as it was read: TGTGCCAGCAGCTTAGCGCCGGCGGGAGCGTACAATGAG.

As regards this clone: The sequenced fragment ends 3 residues before the CDR3 boundary, so the rest is inferred from the germline J gene. The chain is built from TRBV5-6 and TRBJ1-2; D might be TRBD1 (6 bases). The V gene's germline CDR1 is SGHDT and CDR2 YYEEEE. The CDR3 covers 13 residues. The CDR3 reads CASSLAGAEGYTF. The CDR3 bases that were read are TGTGCCAGCAGCTTAGCAGGGGCGGAGGGC. The full variable domain, rest sourced from reference TRBV5-6 and TRBJ1-2, is DAGVTQSPTHLIKTRGQQVTLRCSPKSGHDTVSWYQQALGQGPQFIFQYYEEEERQRGNFPDRFSGHQFPNYSSELNVNALLLGDSALYLCASSLAGAEGYTFGSGTRLTVV.

Worth noting for this clone: The read ends 3 residues early relative to the CDR3; the germline J gene fills the gap. The chain uses TRBV6-2 or TRBV6-3 and TRBJ2-7; D may be TRBD2 (6 bases). Trimming shortened V by 4 bases and J by 5 bases, and 12 bases separated the two germline ends. Germline CDR1 is MNHEY and CDR2 is SVGEGT. The CDR3 sequence is 13 residues long. The CDR3 sequence: CASSWRGTNEQYF. CDR3 bases read: TGTGCCAGCAGTTGGAGGGGCACCAACGAG.

With respect to this clone: With the read ending 3 residues before the CDR3 end, the germline J gene is used to fill in that end. This chain connects TRBV7-8 to TRBJ1-2, with 8 bases that match TRBD1. The germline V gene encodes CDR1 SGHVS and CDR2 FQNEAQ. This CDR3 has 13 residues. J was trimmed by 7 bases and V by 5 bases; bases with no gene match: 6. The CDR3 DNA, read in part, is TGTGCCAGCAGCGGCAGGGGGCGGTCTGGC. It specifies CASSGRGRSG. The full CDR3 is CASSGRGRSGYTF. Looking up the rest from reference TRBV7-8 and TRBJ1-2 gives the full variable domain: GAGVSQSPRYKVAKRGQDVALRCDPISGHVSLFWYQQALGQGPEFLTYFQNEAQLDKSGLPSDRFFAERPEGSVSTLKIQRTQQEDSAVYLCASSGRGRSGYTFGSGTRLTVV.